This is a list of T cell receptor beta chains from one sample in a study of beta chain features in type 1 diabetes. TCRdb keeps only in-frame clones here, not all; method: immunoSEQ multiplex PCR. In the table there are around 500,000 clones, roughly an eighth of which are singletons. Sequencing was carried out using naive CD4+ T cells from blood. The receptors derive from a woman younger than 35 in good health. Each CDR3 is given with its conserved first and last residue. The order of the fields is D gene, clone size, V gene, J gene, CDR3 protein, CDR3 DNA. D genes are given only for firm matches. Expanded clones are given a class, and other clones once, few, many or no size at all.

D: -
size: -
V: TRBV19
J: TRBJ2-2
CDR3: CASSTRGELFF
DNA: TGTGCCAGTAGTACTCGCGGGGAGCTGTTTTTT

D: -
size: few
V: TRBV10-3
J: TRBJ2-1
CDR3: CAISGIDEQFF
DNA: TGTGCCATCAGTGGGATAGATGAGCAGTTCTTC

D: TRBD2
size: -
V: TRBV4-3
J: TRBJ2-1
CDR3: CASSHPPGTSMGEQFF
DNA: TGCGCCAGCAGCCACCCACCCGGGACTAGCATGGGTGAGCAGTTCTTC

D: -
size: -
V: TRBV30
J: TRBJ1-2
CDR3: CAWNGYTF
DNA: TGTGCCTGGAATGGCTACACCTTC

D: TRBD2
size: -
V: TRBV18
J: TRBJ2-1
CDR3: CASSPGLAHAQEQFF
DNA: TGTGCCAGCTCACCGGGACTAGCACACGCCCAAGAGCAGTTCTTC

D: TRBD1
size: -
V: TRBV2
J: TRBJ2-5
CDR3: CASTMTGVQETQYF
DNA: TGTGCCAGCACCATGACAGGGGTCCAAGAGACCCAGTACTTC

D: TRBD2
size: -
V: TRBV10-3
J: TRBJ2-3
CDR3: CATRAGVPTDTQYF
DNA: TGTGCCACCCGAGCGGGAGTGCCCACAGATACGCAGTATTTT

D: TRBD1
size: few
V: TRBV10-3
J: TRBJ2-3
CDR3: CAISEPDRGQDTQYF
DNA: TGTGCCATCAGTGAGCCGGACAGGGGGCAAGATACGCAGTATTTT

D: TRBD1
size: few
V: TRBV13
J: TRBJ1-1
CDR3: CASIKDRVNTEAFF
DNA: TGTGCCAGCATCAAGGACAGGGTGAACACTGAAGCTTTCTTT

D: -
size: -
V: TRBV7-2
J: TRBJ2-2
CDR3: CASSLVWNTGELFF
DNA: TGTGCCAGCAGCTTAGTCTGGAACACCGGGGAGCTGTTTTTT

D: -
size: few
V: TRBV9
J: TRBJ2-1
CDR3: CASSAVGLFNEQFF
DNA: TGTGCCAGCAGCGCCGTGGGACTTTTCAATGAGCAGTTCTTC

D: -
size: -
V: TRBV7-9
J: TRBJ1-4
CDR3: CASSLRSLGEKLFF
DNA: TGTGCCAGCAGCTTAAGATCATTGGGGGAAAAACTGTTTTTT

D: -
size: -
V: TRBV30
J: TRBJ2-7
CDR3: CAWRPPGRPSYEQYF
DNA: TGTGCCTGGAGGCCCCCGGGACGACCATCCTACGAGCAGTACTTC

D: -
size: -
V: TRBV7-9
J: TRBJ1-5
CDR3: CASSLGGQPQHF
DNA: TGTGCCAGCAGCCTAGGGGGTCAGCCCCAGCATTTT

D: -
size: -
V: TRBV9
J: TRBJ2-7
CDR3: CASSVVSGSDEQYF
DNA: TGTGCCAGCAGCGTAGTATCCGGGAGCGACGAGCAGTACTTC

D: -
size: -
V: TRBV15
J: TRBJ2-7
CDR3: CATSREGRSYEQYF
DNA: TGTGCCACCAGCAGAGAGGGACGCTCCTACGAGCAGTACTTC

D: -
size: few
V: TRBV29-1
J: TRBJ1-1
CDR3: CSVVGRMANTEAFF
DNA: TGCAGCGTTGTTGGTCGGATGGCAAACACTGAAGCTTTCTTT

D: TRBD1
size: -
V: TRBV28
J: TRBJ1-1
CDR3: CASSYSTGAEAFF
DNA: TGTGCCAGCAGTTACTCGACAGGGGCTGAAGCTTTCTTT

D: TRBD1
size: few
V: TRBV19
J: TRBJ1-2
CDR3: CASSIPGQGPRGYTF
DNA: TGTGCCAGTAGCATACCGGGACAGGGGCCTAGAGGCTACACCTTC

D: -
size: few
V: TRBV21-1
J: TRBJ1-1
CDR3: CASSRRRFEAFF
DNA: TGTGCCAGCAGCAGGCGTCGTTTTGAAGCTTTCTTT

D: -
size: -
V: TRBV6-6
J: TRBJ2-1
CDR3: CASSPSGTEQFF
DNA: TGTGCCAGCAGTCCCTCCGGGACTGAGCAGTTCTTC

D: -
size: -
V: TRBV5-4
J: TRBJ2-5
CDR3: CASSLSPGETQYF
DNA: TGTGCCAGCAGCTTGAGTCCGGGAGAGACCCAGTACTTC

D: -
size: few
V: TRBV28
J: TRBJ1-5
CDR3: CASSGDGNQPQHF
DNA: TGTGCCAGCTCGGGAGATGGCAATCAGCCCCAGCATTTT

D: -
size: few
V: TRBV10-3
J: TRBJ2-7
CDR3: CAISDQGSRGYEQYF
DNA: TGTGCCATCAGTGACCAGGGGTCCCGTGGGTACGAGCAGTACTTC

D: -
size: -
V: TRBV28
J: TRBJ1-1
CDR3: CASSLSATSAFF
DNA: TGTGCCAGCAGTTTATCGGCCACGTCGGCTTTCTTT

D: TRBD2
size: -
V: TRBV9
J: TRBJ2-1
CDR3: CASSVGGGSYNEQFF
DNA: TGTGCCAGCAGCGTGGGCGGGGGCTCCTACAATGAGCAGTTCTTC

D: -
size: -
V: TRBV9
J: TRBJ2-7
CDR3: CASGSFQHPYEQYF
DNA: TGTGCCAGCGGAAGTTTTCAGCATCCCTACGAGCAGTACTTC

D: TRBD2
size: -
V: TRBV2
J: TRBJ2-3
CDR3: CASSTPLAGGSTDTQYF
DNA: TGTGCCAGCAGTACCCCGCTAGCGGGGGGATCCACAGATACGCAGTATTTT

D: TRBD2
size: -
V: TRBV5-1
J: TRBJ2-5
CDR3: CASSLEGLEEVETQYF
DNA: TGCGCCAGCAGCTTGGAGGGACTAGAGGAGGTGGAGACCCAGTACTTC